This is a list of T cell receptor beta chains from one sample in a study of control samples from healthy donors and cancer patients. Assay used: immunoSEQ multiplex PCR; TCRdb lists only in-frame clones, some missing. This sample has 65,000 to 85,000 clones, with more than 70% found just once. What was sequenced was PBMCs. The receptors were gathered from a woman aged 50 to 60 with head and neck cancer. Each CDR3 is given with its conserved first and last residue. Each record gives: CDR3 protein, CDR3 DNA, J gene, V gene, D gene, clone size. D genes are given only for firm matches. Size is stated for part of the rows, as once, few or many counts, or as a class when the clone is expanded.

CDR3: CAISESRDSSYFGYTF
DNA: TGTGCCATCAGTGAGTCGAGGGACAGTAGCTATTTTGGCTACACCTTC
J: TRBJ1-2
V: TRBV10-3
D: TRBD1
size: NA

CDR3: CASSPGLAGVRNTGELFF
DNA: TGTGCCAGCAGCCCCGGACTAGCGGGGGTCAGGAACACCGGGGAGCTGTTTTTT
J: TRBJ2-2
V: TRBV7-3
D: TRBD2
size: NA

CDR3: CASSLEGLNTEAFF
DNA: TGCGCCAGCAGCTTGGAGGGGTTGAACACTGAAGCTTTCTTT
J: TRBJ1-1
V: TRBV5-1
D: NA
size: NA

CDR3: CASRSRTEQYF
DNA: TGTGCCAGCCGATCGCGAACCGAGCAGTACTTC
J: TRBJ2-7
V: TRBV6-5
D: NA
size: NA

CDR3: CASSLFGELFF
DNA: TGTGCCAGCAGCTTATTCGGGGAGCTGTTTTTT
J: TRBJ2-2
V: TRBV11-2
D: NA
size: NA

CDR3: CASSLGGSGLEKLFF
DNA: TGTGCCAGCAGCTTAGGTGGCAGTGGACTTGAAAAACTGTTTTTT
J: TRBJ1-4
V: TRBV7-9
D: NA
size: once

CDR3: CASSLDRIDRGEQYF
DNA: TGTGCCAGCAGCTTAGACCGCATAGACCGCGGGGAGCAGTACTTC
J: TRBJ2-7
V: TRBV11-2
D: NA
size: NA

CDR3: CASTTGTGYEQYF
DNA: TGTGCCAGCACCACCGGGACAGGCTACGAGCAGTACTTC
J: TRBJ2-7
V: TRBV21-1
D: NA
size: NA

CDR3: CASSLNTGAETQYF
DNA: TGTGCCAGCAGCTTGAACACCGGGGCGGAGACCCAGTACTTC
J: TRBJ2-5
V: TRBV5-5
D: NA
size: NA

CDR3: CAISDPSGPSTDTQYF
DNA: TGTGCCATCAGTGACCCGAGCGGGCCAAGCACAGATACGCAGTATTTT
J: TRBJ2-3
V: TRBV10-3
D: NA
size: once

CDR3: CASRRTGIGTEAFF
DNA: TGTGCCAGCAGGCGGACAGGGATTGGGACTGAAGCTTTCTTT
J: TRBJ1-1
V: TRBV28
D: TRBD1
size: NA

CDR3: CASSPVSTGELFF
DNA: TGTGCCAGCAGCCCAGTGAGCACCGGGGAGCTGTTTTTT
J: TRBJ2-2
V: TRBV7-9
D: NA
size: NA

CDR3: CANLPWGEPTYEQYF
DNA: TGTGCCAACCTGCCCTGGGGGGAACCAACCTACGAGCAGTACTTC
J: TRBJ2-7
V: TRBV6-4
D: NA
size: NA

CDR3: CASSPRPGQGPTGELFF
DNA: TGTGCCAGCAGCCCTCGTCCGGGACAGGGACCCACCGGGGAGCTGTTTTTT
J: TRBJ2-2
V: TRBV4-2
D: TRBD1
size: NA

CDR3: CASSISGTAFF
DNA: TGTGCCAGTAGTATTTCGGGGACAGCTTTCTTT
J: TRBJ1-1
V: TRBV19
D: NA
size: NA

CDR3: CASSGGAGGSGSDEQFF
DNA: TGTGCCAGCAGTGGCGGAGCGGGGGGGAGTGGGAGCGATGAGCAGTTCTTC
J: TRBJ2-1
V: TRBV6-4
D: TRBD2
size: NA